The entry below gives a single TCR beta chain sequence along with its context. The antigen is unknown. This sample is drawn from a study of post-analysis software for immune sequencing data. Findings and limits, study-wide: The study found TRBV5-6, TRBV5-1 and TRBV20-1 among about five TRBV segments more frequent in patients than controls.

Trimming took 1 base from V and 7 from J, leaving 8 bases between them. CDR3 length: 13 residues. Germline lookup yields CDR1 LGHNA and CDR2 YSLEER. Researchers reported that TCR beta cDNA libraries carried unique molecular identifiers. One entry per CDR3 protein results from TCRdb running MiXCR on the PCR reads. The sample lists some 690,000 distinct CDR3 sequences, just under 30% occurring once. Specimen: blood. This TCR derives from a girl aged 10-17 years with multiple sclerosis. V gene TRBV4-3 combines with J gene TRBJ1-5; D unresolved. The CDR3: CASSQGLWQPQHF. CDR3 nucleotides: TGCGCCAGCAGCCAAGGACTTTGGCAGCCCCAGCATTTT.